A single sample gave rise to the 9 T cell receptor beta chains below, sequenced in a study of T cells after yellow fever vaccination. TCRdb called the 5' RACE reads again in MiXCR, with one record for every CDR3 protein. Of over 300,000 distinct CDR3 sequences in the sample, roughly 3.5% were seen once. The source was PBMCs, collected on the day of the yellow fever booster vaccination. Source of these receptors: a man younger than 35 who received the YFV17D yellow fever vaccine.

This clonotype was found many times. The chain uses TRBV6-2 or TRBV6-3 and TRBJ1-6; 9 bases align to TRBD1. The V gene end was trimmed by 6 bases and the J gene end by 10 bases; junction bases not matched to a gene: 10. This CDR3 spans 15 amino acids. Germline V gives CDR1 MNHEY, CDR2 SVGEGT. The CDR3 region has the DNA TGTGCCAGCAGCAAGCTCACAGGGGGCCGATCACCCCTCCACTTT. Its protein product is CASSKLTGGRSPLHF.

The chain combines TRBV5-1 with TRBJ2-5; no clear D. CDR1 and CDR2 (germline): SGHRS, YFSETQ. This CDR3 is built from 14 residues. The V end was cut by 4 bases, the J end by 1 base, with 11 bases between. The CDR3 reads CASSPDIVQETQYF. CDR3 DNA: TGCGCCAGCAGCCCTGACATTGTCCAAGAGACCCAGTACTTC.

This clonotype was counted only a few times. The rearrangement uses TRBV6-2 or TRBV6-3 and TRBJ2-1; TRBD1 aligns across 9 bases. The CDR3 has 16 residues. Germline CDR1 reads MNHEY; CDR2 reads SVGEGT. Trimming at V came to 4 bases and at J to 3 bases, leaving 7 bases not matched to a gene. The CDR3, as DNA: TGTGCCAGCAGTTTCGGGACAGGGCCGTACTACAATGAGCAGTTCTTC. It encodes CASSFGTGPYYNEQFF.

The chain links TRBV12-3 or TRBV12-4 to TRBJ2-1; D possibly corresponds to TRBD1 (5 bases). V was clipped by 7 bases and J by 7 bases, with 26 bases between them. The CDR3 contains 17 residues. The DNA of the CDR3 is TGTGCCAGCATTAGGTCCCGGCGGAAACCCGACAGAAATGAGCAGTTCTTC. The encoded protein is CASIRSRRKPDRNEQFF.

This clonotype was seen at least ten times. CDR3 nucleotide sequence: TGCAGTGCTAGAGATCGCGTAGCGGCCTATGAGCAGTTCTTC. Protein product: CSARDRVAAYEQFF. This rearrangement joins TRBV20-1 to TRBJ2-1; tentative D call: TRBD2 (6 bases). The V end lost 0 bases, the J end lost 8 bases, and 14 bases lay between the germline ends. Germline V gives CDR1 DFQATT, CDR2 SNEGSKA (reference sequence). This CDR3 spans 14 amino acids.

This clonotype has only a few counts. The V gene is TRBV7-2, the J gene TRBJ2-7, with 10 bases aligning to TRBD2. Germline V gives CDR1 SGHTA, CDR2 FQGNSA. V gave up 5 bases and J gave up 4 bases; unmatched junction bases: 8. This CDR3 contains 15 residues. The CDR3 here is CASSGDSSGGYEQYF. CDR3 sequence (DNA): TGTGCCAGCAGCGGTGATTCTAGCGGGGGTTACGAGCAGTACTTC.

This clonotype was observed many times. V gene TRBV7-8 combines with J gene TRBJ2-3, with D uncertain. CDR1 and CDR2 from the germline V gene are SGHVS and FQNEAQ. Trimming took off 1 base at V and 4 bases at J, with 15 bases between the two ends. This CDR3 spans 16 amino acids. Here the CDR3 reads CASSLGSSPSADTQYF. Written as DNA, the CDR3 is TGTGCCAGCAGCTTAGGTAGCTCGCCCTCGGCAGATACGCAGTATTTT.

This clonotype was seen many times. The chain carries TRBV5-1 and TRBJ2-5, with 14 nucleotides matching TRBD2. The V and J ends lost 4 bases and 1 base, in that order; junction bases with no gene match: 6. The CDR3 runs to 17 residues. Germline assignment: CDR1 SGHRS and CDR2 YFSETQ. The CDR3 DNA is TGCGCCAGCAGCCCCGCAGGGACTAGCGGGGGCCAAGAGACCCAGTACTTC. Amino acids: CASSPAGTSGGQETQYF.

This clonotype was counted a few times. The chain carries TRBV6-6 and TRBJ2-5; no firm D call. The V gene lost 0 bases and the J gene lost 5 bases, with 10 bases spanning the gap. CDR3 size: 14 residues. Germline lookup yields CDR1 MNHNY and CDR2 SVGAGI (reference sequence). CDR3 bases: TGTGCCAGCAGTTACTCGAGAGAATGGGAGACCCAGTACTTC. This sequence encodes CASSYSREWETQYF.